This is a list of T cell receptor beta chains from one sample in a study of blood T cell repertoires in COVID-19. Using immunoSEQ multiplex PCR, the repertoire was profiled, and TCRdb retains in-frame clones only, with some absent. The table has about 74,000 clones, around 90% seen once. Sequenced input: peripheral blood. These receptor sequences come from a woman of 80 years or more with active or convalescent COVID-19. CDR3s include the opening cysteine and the closing phenylalanine or tryptophan. The D gene is left open where the match is weak. The listing skips clone size in some rows; elsewhere it reads once, few, many or a size class.

clone_size,d_call,j_call,v_call,cdr3_nt,cdr3_aa
-,TRBD1,TRBJ2-2,TRBV20-1,TGCAGTGCTAGTCCCCTGGGGACAGGGGGTACCGGGGAGCTGTTTTTT,CSASPLGTGGTGELFF
-,TRBD1,TRBJ2-1,TRBV7-9,TGTGCCAGCAGTCAGGACAGGGGTAATGAGCAGTTCTTC,CASSQDRGNEQFF
-,-,TRBJ1-5,TRBV2,TGTGCCAGCAGTGAAGTGAGACACCTCGGCGATCAGCCCCAGCATTTT,CASSEVRHLGDQPQHF
-,TRBD1,TRBJ2-5,TRBV18,TGTGCCAGCTCACCACCCTCCGGGACAGGATCCCAAGAGACCCAGTACTTC,CASSPPSGTGSQETQYF
-,TRBD1,TRBJ1-5,TRBV6-2/TRBV6-3,TGTGCCAGCAGTAAAACCGGGACAGGGGGGGGCAATCAGCCCCAGCATTTT,CASSKTGTGGGNQPQHF
-,-,TRBJ2-7,TRBV11-2,TGTGCCAGCAGCTTAGTTCCAGGGATGTACGAGCAGTACTTC,CASSLVPGMYEQYF
-,-,TRBJ1-2,TRBV9,TGTGCCAGCAGCGTCCATGAGTATTCGGGACTCCAGGGATATGGCTACACCTTC,CASSVHEYSGLQGYGYTF
-,-,TRBJ1-5,TRBV5-6,TGTGCCAGCAGCTTGACAGGGACTCAGCCCCAGCATTTT,CASSLTGTQPQHF
-,-,TRBJ1-1,TRBV27,TGTGCCAGCAACGGGGGGCGAAACACTGAAGCTTTCTTT,CASNGGRNTEAFF
-,-,TRBJ1-2,TRBV29-1,TGCAGCTCGGTGACAGGATACTATGGCTACACCTTC,CSSVTGYYGYTF
-,TRBD1,TRBJ2-7,TRBV5-5,TGTGCCAGCAGCTCCCGGGACAGGGTTGACTTC,CASSSRDRVDF
once,TRBD1,TRBJ2-1,TRBV5-4,TGTGCCAGCAGCATCCCACAGGGGGCATCCTACAATGAGCAGTTCTTC,CASSIPQGASYNEQFF